The 24 T cell receptor beta chains given below trace back to one sample, sequenced in a study of cytomegalovirus exposure and HLA in healthy donors. Primers included in the PCR were 60 Vbeta and 13 Jbeta primers. Assay used: immunoSEQ multiplex PCR; TCRdb lists only in-frame clones, some missing. In the table there are 110,000 to 150,000 clones, 70% to 80% of which are singletons. Sample: PBMCs. All receptors come from a woman aged 55-69 years in good health and CMV-seropositive.

The chain recombines TRBV6-5 with TRBJ1-1; 9 bases are a match to TRBD1. V lost 8 bases, J lost 3 bases, and 10 bases stayed unmatched. This CDR3 spans 15 amino acids. Germline loops: CDR1 MNHEY, CDR2 SVGAGI. CDR3 sequence (DNA): TGTGCCAGCGGACTCAACAGGGGGCCGTACACTGAAGCTTTCTTT. Protein sequence: CASGLNRGPYTEAFF.

J is TRBJ1-2 and V is TRBV18, with a possible D match to TRBD1 (6 bases). Trimming took 6 bases from V and 5 from J, leaving 22 bases between them. Germline CDR1 KGHSH, CDR2 LQKENI. This CDR3 spans 16 amino acids. CDR3: CASSPVRDTPRYGYTF. The CDR3 DNA is TGTGCCAGCTCCCCTGTCCGGGACACCCCACGGTATGGCTACACCTTC.

This clone occurred a few times. This sequence joins TRBV28 and TRBJ1-2; unclear D gene. This CDR3 is 13 amino acids long. Germline assignment: CDR1 MDHEN and CDR2 SYDVKM. The V end lost 6 bases, the J end lost 0 bases, and 8 bases lay between the germline ends. The CDR3 spells CASRGDANYGYTF. The DNA for the CDR3 is TGTGCCAGCAGGGGCGATGCTAACTATGGCTACACCTTC.

The rearrangement uses TRBV7-3 and TRBJ2-7; unclear D gene. CDR3 size: 14 residues. V gave up 1 base and J gave up 2 bases, with 9 bases separating them. The V gene's germline CDR1 is SGHTA and CDR2 FQGTGA. In DNA, the CDR3 is TGTGCCAGCAGCTTAAACGCACAAGCCTACGAGCAGTACTTC. Protein: CASSLNAQAYEQYF.

The rearrangement links TRBV11-3 to TRBJ1-1, with unresolved D. Germline-derived CDR1 and CDR2 are SGHNT and YENEEA. V lost 6 bases and J 8 bases, leaving 10 bases between the germline ends. The CDR3 covers 11 residues. The DNA of the CDR3 is TGTGCCAGCAGTCAAGGAGACGAAGCTTTCTTT. Encoded protein: CASSQGDEAFF.

The rearrangement joins TRBV6-6 to TRBJ1-3; 7 bases match TRBD1. This CDR3 contains 15 residues. Germline lookup yields CDR1 MNHNY and CDR2 SVGAGI (reference sequence). J lost 0 bases, V lost 5 bases, and 4 bases had no gene match. The CDR3 reads CASSPTGSSGNTIYF. The CDR3 region has the DNA TGTGCCAGCAGTCCGACAGGGAGCTCTGGAAACACCATATATTTT.

This clone was found many times. The chain links TRBV2 to TRBJ1-5; maybe TRBD1 (6 bases). V was trimmed by 6 bases and J by 0 bases, leaving 15 bases between them. The CDR3 covers 16 residues. Germline V gives CDR1 SNHLY, CDR2 FYNNEI. The CDR3 DNA is TGTGCCAGCAGCACCGGACAGTTTTATAGCAATCAGCCCCAGCATTTT. Translated: CASSTGQFYSNQPQHF.

This clone came up once. The chain carries TRBV19 and TRBJ2-7, with TRBD1 as a possible D gene (5 bases). The CDR3 runs to 13 residues. Trimming took off 7 bases at V and 4 bases at J, with 14 bases between the two ends. Germline V CDR1 and CDR2: LNHDA, SQIVND (reference sequence). The CDR3 bases are TGTGCCAGTACCTTAGGGGAAGGGTACGAGCAGTACTTC. This sequence encodes CASTLGEGYEQYF.

The chain links TRBV5-1 to TRBJ2-1; 12 bases agree with TRBD2. Trimming removed 3 bases from V and 9 bases from J; junction bases left unmatched: 10. The germline CDR1 and CDR2 sequences are SGHRS and YFSETQ. The CDR3 contains 16 residues. CDR3 amino acids: CASSSRTSGTLGEQFF. DNA of the CDR3: TGCGCCAGCAGCTCGCGGACTAGCGGGACCCTCGGTGAGCAGTTCTTC.

The gene calls are TRBV29-1 and TRBJ1-5, with D unclear. Germline V gene sequence: CDR1 SQVTM, CDR2 ANQGSEA. The CDR3 consists of 12 residues. The V end lost 4 bases, the J end lost 4 bases, and 8 bases lay between the germline ends. The CDR3 reads CSVAEGNQPQHF. DNA for the CDR3: TGCAGCGTTGCCGAGGGTAATCAGCCCCAGCATTTT.

This clone appeared a single time. The chain recombines TRBV10-1 with TRBJ2-1; D is perhaps TRBD1 (5 bases). The CDR3 loop spans 13 amino acids. The germline CDR1 and CDR2 sequences are WNHNN and SYGVQD (reference sequence). V dropped 7 bases and J dropped 7 bases, with 14 bases sitting between them. The CDR3 loop reads CASTGQATNEQFF. CDR3 nucleotide sequence: TGCGCCAGCACTGGACAAGCGACGAATGAGCAGTTCTTC.

The V gene is TRBV4-1, the J gene TRBJ1-1; a possible D gene is TRBD1 (5 bases). Deletions cut 0 bases from V and 5 bases from J, with 13 bases between. The CDR3 sequence is 15 residues long. CDR1 is MGHRA and CDR2 is YSYEKL in the germline V gene. CDR3 nucleotide sequence: TGCGCCAGCAGCCAAGATTGGCAGGGCGAAACTGAAGCTTTCTTT. It encodes CASSQDWQGETEAFF.

The V and J genes are TRBV11-2 and TRBJ2-7; weak D call: TRBD2 (5 bases). This CDR3 is built from 17 residues. V lost 6 bases and J lost 1, with 22 bases in between. Germline CDR1 SGHAT, CDR2 FQNNGV. The CDR3 coding sequence is TGTGCCAGCAGTTCTAGGACTGTAGGGTTAACTTCCTACGAGCAGTACTTC. Encoded protein: CASSSRTVGLTSYEQYF.

The chain employs TRBV13 and TRBJ1-1; no definite D call. With 1 base removed from V and 1 base from J, the gap between germline ends came to 13 bases. Germline CDR1 is PRHDT and CDR2 is FYEKMQ (reference sequence). CDR3 length: 16 residues. CDR3 bases: TGTGCCAGCAGCTTAGATCCAGGCCAGAGGAACACTGAAGCTTTCTTT. Its protein product is CASSLDPGQRNTEAFF. The entire variable domain, with the rest obtained from reference TRBV13 and TRBJ1-1, is as follows: AAGVIQSPRHLIKEKRETATLKCYPIPRHDTVYWYQQGPGQDPQFLISFYEKMQSDKGSIPDRFSAQQFSDYHSELNMSSLELGDSALYFCASSLDPGQRNTEAFFGQGTRLTVV.

The chain's CDR3 is CASSQDRDTEAFF. CDR3 coding DNA: TGTGCCAGTAGTCAAGACAGAGACACTGAAGCTTTCTTT. The rearrangement joins TRBV19 to TRBJ1-1, with a weak D call TRBD1 (5 bases). V lost 5 bases and J 3 bases, leaving 10 bases between the germline ends. Germline assignment: CDR1 LNHDA and CDR2 SQIVND (reference sequence). The CDR3 is made up of 13 amino acids.

The chain has TRBV29-1 and TRBJ2-7, with 7 bases matching TRBD1. This CDR3 has 14 amino acids. Germline CDR1 and CDR2: SQVTM and ANQGSEA. Losses at the gene ends were 5 bases for V and 2 bases for J; bases not matched to a gene: 9. CDR3 residues: CSVTGAKGTYEQYF. CDR3 DNA: TGCAGCGTTACAGGGGCCAAGGGTACCTACGAGCAGTACTTC.

The chain employs TRBV5-1 and TRBJ1-1; 11 nucleotides match TRBD1. Germline lookup yields CDR1 SGHRS and CDR2 YFSETQ. Trimming removed 4 bases from V and 1 base from J; junction bases left unmatched: 6. The CDR3 has 16 amino acids. CDR3 nucleotides: TGCGCCAGCAGCAACGGACAGGGGGCTAGGAACACTGAAGCTTTCTTT. The encoded protein is CASSNGQGARNTEAFF. Full variable domain (remainder filled in from reference TRBV5-1 and TRBJ1-1): KAGVTQTPRYLIKTRGQQVTLSCSPISGHRSVSWYQQTPGQGLQFLFEYFSETQRNKGNFPGRFSGRQFSNSRSEMNVSTLELGDSALYLCASSNGQGARNTEAFFGQGTRLTVV.

This clone was seen a single time. V gene TRBV28 combines with J gene TRBJ2-3; 7 bases map to TRBD1. This CDR3 has 14 residues. V shed 6 bases, J shed 2 bases, and the junction held 5 bases outside the gene matches. The germline gives CDR1 MDHEN, CDR2 SYDVKM. CDR3 amino acids: CASSLGTATDTQYF. The CDR3 nucleotides read TGTGCCAGCAGCCTTGGGACAGCCACAGATACGCAGTATTTT.

This chain uses TRBV15 with TRBJ1-2; weak D call: TRBD1 (6 bases). The CDR3 is 13 amino acids. The ends were cut back, 4 bases at V and 5 bases at J, with 11 bases in the middle. From germline, CDR1 is LNHNV and CDR2 YYDKDF (reference sequence). The chain's CDR3 is CATSKAGDYGYTF. The CDR3 nucleotides are TGTGCCACCAGCAAGGCAGGGGATTATGGCTACACCTTC.

The chain recombines TRBV7-2 with TRBJ2-3, with 13 bases aligning to TRBD2. There are 16 residues in the CDR3. The junction had 7 bases not matched to a gene; V was cut back by 6 bases and J by 4 bases. In germline, CDR1 is SGHTA, CDR2 FQGNSA. CDR3 sequence reads: CASSWRTSGSSDTQYF. The CDR3 bases are TGTGCCAGCAGTTGGAGGACTAGCGGGAGTTCAGATACGCAGTATTTT.

V is TRBV19 and J is TRBJ2-3; 9 nucleotides line up with TRBD2. CDR1 and CDR2 from the germline V gene are LNHDA and SQIVND (reference sequence). The CDR3 spans 16 residues. The V and J ends lost 2 bases and 4 bases, in that order; junction bases with no gene match: 7. As DNA, the CDR3 is TGTGCCAGTAGTATATTAGCGGGAGTTGGTGCAGATACGCAGTATTTT. The encoded protein is CASSILAGVGADTQYF.

The chain links TRBV12-5 to TRBJ1-3; TRBD1 matches at 7 bases. Germline V gene data show CDR1 as LGHNT and CDR2 as FRNRAP. The CDR3 is 16 residues long. V trimming: 3 bases; J trimming: 4 bases; junction bases outside the gene matches: 9. CDR3 loop: CASGLGNQGVGNTIYF. The CDR3 DNA reads as TGTGCTAGTGGTTTAGGCAATCAGGGGGTCGGAAACACCATATATTTT. The full variable domain, in which reference TRBV12-5 and TRBJ1-3 provide the parts outside the CDR3, is DARVTQTPRHKVTEMGQEVTMRCQPILGHNTVFWYRQTMMQGLELLAYFRNRAPLDDSGMPKDRFSAEMPDATLATLKIQPSEPRDSAVYFCASGLGNQGVGNTIYFGEGSWLTVV.

This chain joins TRBV5-4 and TRBJ1-5, with 7 bases lining up with TRBD1. Per the germline V gene, CDR1 is SGHNT and CDR2 is YYREEE (reference sequence). V lost 4 bases to trimming and J lost 7 bases; unmatched junction nucleotides: 5. This CDR3 comprises 13 residues. CDR3 loop: CASSPGGTQPQHF. The CDR3 DNA reads TGTGCCAGCAGCCCAGGGGGGACCCAGCCCCAGCATTTT.

V gene TRBV4-2 combines with J gene TRBJ2-2, with TRBD2 matching over 11 bases. Trimming removed 4 bases from V and 1 base from J; junction bases left unmatched: 2. From germline, CDR1 is LGHNA and CDR2 YNFKEQ. The CDR3 covers 16 residues. In DNA, the CDR3 is TGTGCCAGCAGCCCGGGACTAGCGGAGAACACCGGGGAGCTGTTTTTT. This sequence encodes CASSPGLAENTGELFF.